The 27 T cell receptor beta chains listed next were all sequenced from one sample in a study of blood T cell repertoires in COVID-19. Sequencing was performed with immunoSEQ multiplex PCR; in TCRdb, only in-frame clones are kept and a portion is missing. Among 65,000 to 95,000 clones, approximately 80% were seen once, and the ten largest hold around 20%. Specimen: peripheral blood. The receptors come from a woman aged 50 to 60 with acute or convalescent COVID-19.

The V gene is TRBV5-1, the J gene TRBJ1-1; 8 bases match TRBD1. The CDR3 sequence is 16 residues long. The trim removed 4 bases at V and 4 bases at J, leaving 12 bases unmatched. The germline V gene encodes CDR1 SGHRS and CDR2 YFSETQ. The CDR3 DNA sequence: TGCGCCAGCAGCCCCCGGACAGGGAGGGAGGGCACTGAAGCTTTCTTT. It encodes CASSPRTGREGTEAFF.

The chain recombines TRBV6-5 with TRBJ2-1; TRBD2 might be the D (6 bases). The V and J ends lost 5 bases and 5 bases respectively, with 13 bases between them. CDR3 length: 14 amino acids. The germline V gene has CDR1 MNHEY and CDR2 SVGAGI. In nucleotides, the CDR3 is TGTGCCAGCAGTAGGGACTCCCCTCACAATGAGCAGTTCTTC. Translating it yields CASSRDSPHNEQFF.

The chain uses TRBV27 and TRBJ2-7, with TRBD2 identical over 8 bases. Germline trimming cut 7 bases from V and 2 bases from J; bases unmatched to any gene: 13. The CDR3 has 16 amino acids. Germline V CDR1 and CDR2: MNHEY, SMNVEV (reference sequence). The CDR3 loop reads CASKRIAGLQTYEQYF. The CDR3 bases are TGTGCCAGCAAGAGGATAGCGGGACTACAAACCTACGAGCAGTACTTC.

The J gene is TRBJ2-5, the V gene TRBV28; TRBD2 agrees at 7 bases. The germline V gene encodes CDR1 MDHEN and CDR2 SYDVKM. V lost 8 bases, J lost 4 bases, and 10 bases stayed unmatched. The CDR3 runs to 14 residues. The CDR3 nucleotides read TGTGCCAGCGCCCAGATGGGGGGGTCAGAGACCCAGTACTTC. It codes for CASAQMGGSETQYF.

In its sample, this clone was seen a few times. The CDR3 sequence is CASSLGQGAAEQYF. CDR3 in DNA: TGTGCCAGCAGCTTAGGACAGGGGGCGGCTGAGCAGTACTTC. The chain joins TRBV11-2 to TRBJ2-7; TRBD1 matches 10 bases. V lost 1 base, J lost 7 bases, and 4 bases stayed unmatched. Germline V gene sequence: CDR1 SGHAT, CDR2 FQNNGV. This CDR3 region has 14 residues.

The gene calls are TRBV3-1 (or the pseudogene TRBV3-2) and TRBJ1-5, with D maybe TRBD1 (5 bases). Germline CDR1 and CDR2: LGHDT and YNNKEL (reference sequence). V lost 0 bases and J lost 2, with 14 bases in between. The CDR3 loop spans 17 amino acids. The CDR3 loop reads CASSQDMGGLGNQPQHF. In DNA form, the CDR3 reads TGTGCCAGCAGCCAAGATATGGGGGGATTGGGCAATCAGCCCCAGCATTTT.

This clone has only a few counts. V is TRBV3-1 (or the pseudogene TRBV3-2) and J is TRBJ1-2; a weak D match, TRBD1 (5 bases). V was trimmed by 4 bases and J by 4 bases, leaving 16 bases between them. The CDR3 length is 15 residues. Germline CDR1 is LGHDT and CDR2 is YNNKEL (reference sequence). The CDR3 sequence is CASSPLGGDSYGYTF. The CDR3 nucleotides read TGTGCCAGCAGCCCCCTGGGGGGGGATAGCTATGGCTACACCTTC.

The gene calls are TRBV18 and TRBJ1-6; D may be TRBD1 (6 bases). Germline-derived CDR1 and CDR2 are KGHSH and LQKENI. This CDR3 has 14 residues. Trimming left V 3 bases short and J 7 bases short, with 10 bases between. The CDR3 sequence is CASSPGHSNSPLHF. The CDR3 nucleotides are TGTGCCAGCTCACCGGGACATTCCAATTCACCCCTCCACTTT.

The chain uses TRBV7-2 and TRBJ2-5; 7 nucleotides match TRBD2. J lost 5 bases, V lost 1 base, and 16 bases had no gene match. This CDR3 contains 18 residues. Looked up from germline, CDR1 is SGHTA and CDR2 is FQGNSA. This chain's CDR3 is CASSLVSLAEAFRETQYF. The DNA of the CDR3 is TGTGCCAGCAGCTTAGTGTCCCTAGCGGAGGCCTTCAGGGAGACCCAGTACTTC.

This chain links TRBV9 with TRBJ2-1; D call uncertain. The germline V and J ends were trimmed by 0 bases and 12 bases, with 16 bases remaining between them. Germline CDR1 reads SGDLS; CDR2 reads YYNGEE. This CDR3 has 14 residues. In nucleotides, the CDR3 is TGTGCCAGCAGCGTAGACCCCGCCTGGCTTGGGCAGTTCTTC. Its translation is CASSVDPAWLGQFF.

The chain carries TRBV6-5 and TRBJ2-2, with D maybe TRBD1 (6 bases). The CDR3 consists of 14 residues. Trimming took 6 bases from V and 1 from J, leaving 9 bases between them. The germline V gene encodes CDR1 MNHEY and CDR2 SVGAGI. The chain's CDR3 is CASRGQMNTGELFF. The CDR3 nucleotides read TGTGCCAGCAGAGGACAGATGAACACCGGGGAGCTGTTTTTT.

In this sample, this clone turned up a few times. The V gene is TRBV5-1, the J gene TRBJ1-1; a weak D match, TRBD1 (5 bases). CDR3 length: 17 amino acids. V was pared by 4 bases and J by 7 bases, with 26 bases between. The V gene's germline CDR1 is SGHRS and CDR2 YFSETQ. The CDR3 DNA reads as TGCGCCAGCAGCCTTTCTCCTGACAGTTCGGGCGTCGGTGAAGCTTTCTTT. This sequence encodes CASSLSPDSSGVGEAFF.

This CDR3 is CASRVRIDRAGGQYF. The CDR3, as DNA: TGTGCCAGCAGGGTCCGCATTGACAGGGCCGGTGGGCAGTACTTC. This chain links TRBV6-5 with TRBJ2-7; 7 nucleotides align to TRBD1. Germline values: CDR1 MNHEY, CDR2 SVGAGI. CDR3 length: 15 amino acids. V shed 6 bases and J 9 bases; nucleotides not matched to a gene: 17.

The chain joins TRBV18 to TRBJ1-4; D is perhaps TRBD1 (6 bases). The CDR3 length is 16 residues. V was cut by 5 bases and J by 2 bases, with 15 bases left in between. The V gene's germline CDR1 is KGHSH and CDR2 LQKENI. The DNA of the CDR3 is TGTGCCAGCTCAGCTTCCCAGGGGCCTACTAATGAAAAACTGTTTTTT. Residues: CASSASQGPTNEKLFF.

The CDR3 DNA sequence: TGTGCCAGCAGCCTAGGGGGGGTCTATGGCTACACCTTC. Protein: CASSLGGVYGYTF. This sequence joins TRBV7-2 and TRBJ1-2, with TRBD1 as a possible D gene (6 bases). The CDR3 length is 13 residues. V was trimmed by 5 bases and J by 4 bases, leaving 11 bases between them. The germline V gene has CDR1 SGHTA and CDR2 FQGNSA.

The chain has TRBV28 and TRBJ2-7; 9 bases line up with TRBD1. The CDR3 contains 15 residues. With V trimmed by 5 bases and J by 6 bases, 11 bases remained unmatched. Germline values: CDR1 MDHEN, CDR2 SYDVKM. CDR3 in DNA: TGTGCCAGCAGTAGCTCCGGGACAGGGTTTTCCGAGCAGTACTTC. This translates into CASSSSGTGFSEQYF.

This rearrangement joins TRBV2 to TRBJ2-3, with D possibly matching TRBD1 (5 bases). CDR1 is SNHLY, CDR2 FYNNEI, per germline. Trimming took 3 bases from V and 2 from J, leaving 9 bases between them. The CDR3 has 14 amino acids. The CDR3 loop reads CASSEGPSTDTQYF. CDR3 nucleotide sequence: TGTGCCAGCAGTGAGGGGCCATCCACAGATACGCAGTATTTT.

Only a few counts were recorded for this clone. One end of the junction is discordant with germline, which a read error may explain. CDR3 amino acids: CAWSFDSPAIF. Here the CDR3 DNA reads TGTGCCTGGAGCTTTGACAGCCCCGCCATTTTC. The chain links TRBV30 to TRBJ1-2, with D perhaps matching TRBD1 (5 bases). The V gene's germline CDR1 is GTSNPN and CDR2 SVGIG (reference sequence). The CDR3 has 11 amino acids.

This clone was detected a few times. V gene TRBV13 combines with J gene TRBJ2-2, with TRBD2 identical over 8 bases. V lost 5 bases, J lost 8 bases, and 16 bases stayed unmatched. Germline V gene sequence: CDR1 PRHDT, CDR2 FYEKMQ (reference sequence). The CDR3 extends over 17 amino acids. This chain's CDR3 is CASSQRGTSRSSGELFF. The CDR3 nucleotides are TGTGCCAGCAGCCAACGCGGGACTAGTAGGTCGTCAGGGGAGCTGTTTTTT.

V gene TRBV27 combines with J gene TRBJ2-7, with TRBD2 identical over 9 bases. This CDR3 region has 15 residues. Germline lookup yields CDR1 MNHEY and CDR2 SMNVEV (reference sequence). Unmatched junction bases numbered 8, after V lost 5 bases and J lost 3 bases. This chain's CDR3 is CASSAGGATIYEQYF. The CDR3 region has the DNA TGTGCCAGCAGTGCGGGGGGGGCCACAATCTACGAGCAGTACTTC.

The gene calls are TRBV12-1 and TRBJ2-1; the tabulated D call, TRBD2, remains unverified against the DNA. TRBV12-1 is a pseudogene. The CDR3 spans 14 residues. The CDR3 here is CASSNSGIDNEQFF. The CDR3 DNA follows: TGTGCCAGCAGCAATAGCGGGATAGACAATGAGCAGTTCTTC.

The CDR3 DNA reads TGTGCCAGCAGACCGACAGGGGTCGCCTACACTGAAGCTTTCTTT. The encoded protein is CASRPTGVAYTEAFF. The gene calls are TRBV2 and TRBJ1-1; 8 bases are shared with TRBD1. V gave up 6 bases and J gave up 3 bases; unmatched junction bases: 9. The CDR3 runs 15 residues. Germline V gene sequence: CDR1 SNHLY, CDR2 FYNNEI.

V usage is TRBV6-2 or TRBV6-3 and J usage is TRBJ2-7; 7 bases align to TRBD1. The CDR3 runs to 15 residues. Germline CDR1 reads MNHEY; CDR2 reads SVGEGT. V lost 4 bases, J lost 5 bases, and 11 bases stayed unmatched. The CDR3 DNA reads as TGTGCCAGCAGTTTTTCCGGGACAGTAAATGACGAGCAGTACTTC. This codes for CASSFSGTVNDEQYF.

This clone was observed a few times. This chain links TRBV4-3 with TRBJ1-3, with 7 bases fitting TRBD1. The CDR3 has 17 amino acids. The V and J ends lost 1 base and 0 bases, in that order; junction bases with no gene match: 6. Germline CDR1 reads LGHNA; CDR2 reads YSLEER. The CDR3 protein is CASSQALQGISGNTIYF. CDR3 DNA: TGCGCCAGCAGCCAAGCCTTACAGGGGATCTCTGGAAACACCATATATTTT.

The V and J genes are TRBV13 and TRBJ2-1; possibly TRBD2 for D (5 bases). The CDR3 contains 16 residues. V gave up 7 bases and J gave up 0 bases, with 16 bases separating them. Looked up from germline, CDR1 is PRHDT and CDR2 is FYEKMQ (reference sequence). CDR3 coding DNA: TGTGCCAGCATAAATCGGCGGGCGAGCTCCTACAATGAGCAGTTCTTC. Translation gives CASINRRASSYNEQFF.

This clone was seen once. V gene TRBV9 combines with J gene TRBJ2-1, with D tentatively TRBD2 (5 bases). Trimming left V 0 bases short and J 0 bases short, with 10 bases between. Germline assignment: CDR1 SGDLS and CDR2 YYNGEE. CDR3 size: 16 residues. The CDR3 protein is CASSVGQRSSYNEQFF. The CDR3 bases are TGTGCCAGCAGCGTAGGGCAGCGGAGCTCCTACAATGAGCAGTTCTTC.

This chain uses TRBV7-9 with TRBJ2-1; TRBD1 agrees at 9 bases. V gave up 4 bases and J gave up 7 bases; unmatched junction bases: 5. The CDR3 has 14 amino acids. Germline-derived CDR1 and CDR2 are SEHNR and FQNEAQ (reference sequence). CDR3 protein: CASSSQGAENEQFF. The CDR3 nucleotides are TGTGCCAGCAGCTCACAGGGGGCGGAAAATGAGCAGTTCTTC.